This T cell receptor (beta chain) was observed in a study of vaccination and CD4 T cells after COVID-19. Study-wide results and limits: Convalescent patients displayed a median around 86% of reactive clones emerging only post-vaccination.

Noted treatment: approximately nine-day PBMC culture with coronavirus spike peptide pools or control peptides (ViraFEST assay). The authors cultured two million PBMCs per well with about 10 IU/ml IL-2 and about 10 ug/ml peptide pools. Oncomine TCR Beta short-read sequencing was applied to DNA from cultured CD4+ T cells. Using its own MiXCR run on the PCR reads, TCRdb lists one record per CDR3 protein. The table records roughly 15,000 distinct CDR3 sequences, approximately 60% of them present only once. On this clonotype itself: What it binds is unknown.

The specimen sequenced was CD4+ T cells from blood, cultured in vitro. This TCR derives from a human donor who had recovered from COVID-19.

The CDR3, as DNA: TGTGCCAGCAGCCTGACAGGGGGCCGCACAGATACGCAGTATTTT. Its protein is CASSLTGGRTDTQYF. This chain connects TRBV6-1 to TRBJ2-3; 10 bases map to TRBD1. The CDR3 is 15 amino acids. In germline, CDR1 is MNHNS, CDR2 SASEGT. Unmatched junction bases numbered 4, after V lost 6 bases and J lost 1 base.